This T cell receptor (beta chain) was captured in a study of T cells in Graves' hyperthyroidism and ophthalmopathy. Comment on this clonotype: A read error may produce the germline difference seen at one junction end.

What was amplified from RNA transcripts were TCR beta CDR3 regions. The study used the HTBI primer set for a first-round RT-PCR of the TCR CDR3. TCRdb re-called the multiplex PCR reads with MiXCR, one entry per CDR3 protein. In the table there are over 650,000 distinct CDR3 sequences, 16% of which are singletons. The germline CDR1 and CDR2 sequences are MGHDK and SYGVNS. The CDR3 has 15 amino acids. Diagnoses rested on clinical symptoms, serum thyroxine and TRAb, thyroid ultrasound and orbital computed tomography. The clonotype was recovered from a man between 18 and 29 years old with Graves' hyperthyroidism. Sequenced sample: blood. J is TRBJ2-1 and V is TRBV25-1, with 12 bases aligning to TRBD2. CDR3 in DNA: TGTGCCAACAGTGCGTCGACTAGCGGGAGTTTGAAGCAGTTCTTC. The encoded protein is CANSASTSGSLKQFF.